Presented here are 20 T cell receptor beta chains from one specimen sequenced in a study of blood T cell repertoires in COVID-19. Only in-frame clones appear in the TCRdb table, and some are missing; sequencing was by immunoSEQ multiplex PCR. This sample carries 300,000 or so clones, approximately 89% of them seen once, and the ten largest clones take approximately 8%. The sample consisted of peripheral blood. All receptors come from a woman aged 45 to 65 who had recovered from COVID-19.

This clone was seen once. The rearrangement joins TRBV28 to TRBJ1-3, with D tentatively TRBD1 (5 bases). Germline V lookup: CDR1 MDHEN, CDR2 SYDVKM. Trimming left V 2 bases short and J 4 bases short, with 12 bases between. The CDR3 has 15 amino acids. DNA for the CDR3: TGTGCCAGCAGTTTACAAGGTTCAGGGGGAAACACCATATATTTT. Protein: CASSLQGSGGNTIYF.

The chain combines TRBV28 with TRBJ2-7; 11 nucleotides align to TRBD1. The CDR3 extends over 15 amino acids. V shed 4 bases, J shed 2 bases, and the junction held 4 bases outside the gene matches. The V gene's germline CDR1 is MDHEN and CDR2 SYDVKM. CDR3 DNA: TGTGCCAGCAGTTCGATGGGACAGGGGGCCTACGAGCAGTACTTC. Translation: CASSSMGQGAYEQYF.

This clone was observed a handful of times. J is TRBJ2-1 and V is TRBV19; unclear D gene. Trimming left V 8 bases short and J 5 bases short, with 13 bases between. The CDR3 totals 13 residues. From germline, CDR1 is LNHDA and CDR2 SQIVND (reference sequence). In DNA form, the CDR3 reads TGTGCCAGTTCGGTACAGCAAAACAATGAGCAGTTCTTC. Its translation: CASSVQQNNEQFF. Full variable domain (remainder filled in from reference TRBV19 and TRBJ2-1): DGGITQSPKYLFRKEGQNVTLSCEQNLNHDAMYWYRQDPGQGLRLIYYSQIVNDFQKGDIAEGYSVSREKKESFPLTVTSAQKNPTAFYLCASSVQQNNEQFFGPGTRLTVL.

The chain links TRBV27 to TRBJ1-5, with D perhaps TRBD1 (6 bases). Germline V CDR1 and CDR2: MNHEY, SMNVEV (reference sequence). The CDR3 contains 14 residues. Deletions cut 6 bases from V and 5 bases from J, with 14 bases between. In nucleotides, the CDR3 is TGTGCCAGCAGACCAGGGGTGGTAGATCAGCCCCAGCATTTT. The encoded protein is CASRPGVVDQPQHF.

This chain links TRBV12-3 or TRBV12-4 with TRBJ1-1, with 9 positions matching TRBD1. CDR3 size: 13 residues. The V gene end was trimmed by 6 bases and the J gene end by 6 bases; junction bases not matched to a gene: 5. CDR3 sequence reads: CASSRGQGAEAFF. The CDR3 coding sequence is TGTGCCAGCAGCAGGGGACAGGGAGCTGAAGCTTTCTTT.

The chain uses TRBV20-1 and TRBJ2-7; D is possibly TRBD2 (6 bases). Germline V CDR1 and CDR2: DFQATT, SNEGSKA (reference sequence). This CDR3 region has 19 residues. Trimming took off 3 bases at V and 1 base at J, with 28 bases between the two ends. Written as DNA, the CDR3 is TGCAGTGCTAGTATTTACGGGAGCGGGTTAAGCGACACTTCCTACGAGCAGTACTTC. This encodes CSASIYGSGLSDTSYEQYF.

This rearrangement joins TRBV11-3 to TRBJ2-7; D may be TRBD1 (6 bases). The V gene's germline CDR1 is SGHNT and CDR2 YENEEA. This CDR3 contains 15 residues. V was trimmed by 3 bases and J by 1 base, leaving 13 bases between them. The CDR3 is CASSFAPGASYEQYF. The CDR3 DNA sequence: TGTGCCAGCAGCTTTGCTCCAGGGGCTTCCTACGAGCAGTACTTC.

This chain uses TRBV7-2 with TRBJ1-3; D call uncertain. CDR3 length: 16 amino acids. With 4 bases removed from V and 4 bases from J, the gap between germline ends came to 17 bases. Germline-derived CDR1 and CDR2 are SGHTA and FQGNSA. CDR3 sequence reads: CASSSILGVTGNTIYF. The CDR3, as DNA: TGTGCCAGCAGCTCCATCCTCGGGGTGACGGGAAACACCATATATTTT.

The chain has TRBV5-4 and TRBJ1-2; 7 bases map to TRBD1. The CDR3 contains 15 residues. Germline trimming cut 1 base from V and 4 bases from J; bases unmatched to any gene: 7. Per the germline V gene, CDR1 is SGHNT and CDR2 is YYREEE (reference sequence). The CDR3 DNA follows: TGTGCCAGCAGCTTGTGGACAGGAGGGGTCTATGGCTACACCTTC. Its translation is CASSLWTGGVYGYTF.

This sequence joins TRBV29-1 and TRBJ2-7; perhaps TRBD1 as D (6 bases). Looked up from germline, CDR1 is SQVTM and CDR2 is ANQGSEA. V lost 7 bases, J lost 5 bases, and 12 bases lay in between. The CDR3 totals 11 residues. The CDR3 loop reads CSAPGEHEQYF. As DNA, the CDR3 is TGCAGCGCCCCAGGGGAACACGAGCAGTACTTC.

V and J are TRBV28 and TRBJ1-3; D not certain. The V end lost 6 bases, the J end lost 0 bases, and 6 bases lay between the germline ends. The germline V gene encodes CDR1 MDHEN and CDR2 SYDVKM. This CDR3 contains 13 residues. The CDR3 nucleotides are TGTGCCAGCAGCCACTCCTCTGGAAACACCATATATTTT. Protein product: CASSHSSGNTIYF.

This rearrangement joins TRBV9 to TRBJ2-1, with TRBD2 matching over 13 bases. The CDR3 is 15 amino acids. V gave up 3 bases and J gave up 4 bases; unmatched junction bases: 1. CDR1 and CDR2 (germline): SGDLS, YYNGEE. The CDR3 bases are TGTGCCAGCAGCGAACTAGCGGGGGGGTACAATGAGCAGTTCTTC. As protein: CASSELAGGYNEQFF.

V usage is TRBV7-9 and J usage is TRBJ2-1; D is unclear. The germline gives CDR1 SEHNR, CDR2 FQNEAQ (reference sequence). The CDR3 spans 12 residues. V was shortened by 0 bases and J by 8 bases, with 5 bases between the two germline ends. CDR3 nucleotide sequence: TGTGCCAGCAGCTTAGCTAGAGATGAGCAGTTCTTC. The encoded protein is CASSLARDEQFF.

The rearrangement links TRBV29-1 to TRBJ1-2; weak D call: TRBD1 (6 bases). The CDR3 length is 13 residues. V lost 4 bases to trimming and J lost 7 bases, with 16 bases between them. The germline V gene encodes CDR1 SQVTM and CDR2 ANQGSEA. The CDR3 nucleotides read TGCAGCGTTGGAGCAGGGGAAATTGGTGGCTACACCTTC. The encoded protein is CSVGAGEIGGYTF.

The chain couples TRBV28 to TRBJ1-6, with no clear D. From germline, CDR1 is MDHEN and CDR2 SYDVKM. V was clipped by 8 bases and J by 7 bases, with 12 bases between them. CDR3 length equals 13 residues. The CDR3 protein is CASCGEFNSPLHF. CDR3 nucleotide sequence: TGTGCCAGCTGCGGGGAATTCAATTCACCCCTCCACTTT. Variable domain in full (rest from reference TRBV28 and TRBJ1-6): DVKVTQSSRYLVKRTGEKVFLECVQDMDHENMFWYRQDPGLGLRLIYFSYDVKMKEKGDIPEGYSVSREKKERFSLILESASTNQTSMYLCASCGEFNSPLHFGNGTRLTVT.

The rearrangement uses TRBV7-2 and TRBJ2-7, with TRBD1 as a possible D gene (5 bases). CDR1 and CDR2 (germline): SGHTA, FQGNSA. This CDR3 region has 12 residues. V gave up 4 bases and J gave up 6 bases, with 10 bases separating them. The chain's CDR3 is CASSSPTAEQYF. The CDR3 nucleotides read TGTGCCAGCAGCTCACCGACAGCCGAGCAGTACTTC.

The chain joins TRBV6-5 to TRBJ2-7; D is possibly TRBD1 (5 bases). CDR1 is MNHEY and CDR2 is SVGAGI in the germline V gene. V was clipped by 5 bases and J by 10 bases, with 15 bases between them. The CDR3 loop spans 12 amino acids. CDR3 in DNA: TGTGCCAGCAGTAGAAAGGGGCAGGGTCAGTACTTC. Its translation is CASSRKGQGQYF.

Regarding this clone: Other DNA sequences in this sample translate to the same CDR3. The CDR3 loop is CSASRAYEQYF. In DNA form, the CDR3 reads TGCAGTGCTAGTCGCGCCTACGAGCAGTACTTC. This chain connects TRBV20-1 to TRBJ2-7; D remains unclear. This CDR3 is 11 amino acids long. The V end was cut by 3 bases, the J end by 2 bases, with 5 bases between. Germline V gene data show CDR1 as DFQATT and CDR2 as SNEGSKA (reference sequence).

This clone is a singleton in its sample. This sequence joins TRBV25-1 and TRBJ2-3; perhaps TRBD1 as D (6 bases). Trimming took off 8 bases at V and 3 bases at J, with 9 bases between the two ends. The CDR3 extends over 12 amino acids. Germline V CDR1 and CDR2: MGHDK, SYGVNS. The CDR3 DNA reads as TGTGCCAGCCAGGGGAAAACAGATACGCAGTATTTT. It is translated as CASQGKTDTQYF. Complete variable domain (other parts from reference TRBV25-1 and TRBJ2-3): EADIYQTPRYLVIGTGKKITLECSQTMGHDKMYWYQQDPGMELHLIHYSYGVNSTEKGDLSSESTVSRIRTEHFPLTLESARPSHTSQYLCASQGKTDTQYFGPGTRLTVL.

This sequence joins TRBV6-6 and TRBJ2-1, with 10 bases fitting TRBD1. Looked up from germline, CDR1 is MNHNY and CDR2 is SVGAGI (reference sequence). V lost 5 bases to trimming and J lost 10 bases; unmatched junction nucleotides: 17. The CDR3 is made up of 17 amino acids. CDR3 in amino acids: CASSPSFPGQGLREQFF. Written as DNA, the CDR3 is TGTGCCAGCAGTCCTTCCTTCCCGGGACAGGGGTTAAGGGAGCAGTTCTTC.